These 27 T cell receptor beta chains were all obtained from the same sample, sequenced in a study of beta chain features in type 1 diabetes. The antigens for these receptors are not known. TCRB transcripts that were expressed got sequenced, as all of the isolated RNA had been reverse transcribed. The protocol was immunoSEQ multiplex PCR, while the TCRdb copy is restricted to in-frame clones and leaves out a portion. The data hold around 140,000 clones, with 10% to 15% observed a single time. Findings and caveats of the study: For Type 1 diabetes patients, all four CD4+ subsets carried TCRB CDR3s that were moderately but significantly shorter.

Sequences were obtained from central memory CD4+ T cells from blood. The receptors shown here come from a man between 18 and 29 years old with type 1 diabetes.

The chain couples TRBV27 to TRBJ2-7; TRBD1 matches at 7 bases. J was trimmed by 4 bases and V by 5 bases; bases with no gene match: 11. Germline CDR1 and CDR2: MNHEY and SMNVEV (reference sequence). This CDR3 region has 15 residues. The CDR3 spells CASSAQGDPRYEQYF. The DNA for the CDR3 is TGTGCCAGCAGTGCTCAGGGGGACCCCCGGTACGAGCAGTACTTC.

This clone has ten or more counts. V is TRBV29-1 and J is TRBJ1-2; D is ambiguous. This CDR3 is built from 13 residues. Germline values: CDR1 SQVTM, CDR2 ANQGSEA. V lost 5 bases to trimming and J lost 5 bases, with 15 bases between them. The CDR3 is CSVQDLLSYGYTF. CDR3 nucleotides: TGCAGCGTTCAGGACCTTCTTAGTTATGGCTACACCTTC.

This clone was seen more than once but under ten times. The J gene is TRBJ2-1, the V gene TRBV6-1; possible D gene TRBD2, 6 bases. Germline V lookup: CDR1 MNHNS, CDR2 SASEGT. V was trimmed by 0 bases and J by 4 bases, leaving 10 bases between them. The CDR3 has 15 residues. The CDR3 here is CASSEAAGRYNEQFF. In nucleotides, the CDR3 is TGTGCCAGCAGTGAAGCTGCGGGACGATACAATGAGCAGTTCTTC.

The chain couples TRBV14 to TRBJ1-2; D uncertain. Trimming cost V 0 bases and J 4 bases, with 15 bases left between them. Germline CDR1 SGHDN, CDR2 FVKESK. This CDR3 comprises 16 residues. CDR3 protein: CASSQDSSPAVYGYTF. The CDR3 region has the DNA TGTGCCAGCAGCCAAGATAGTTCCCCCGCGGTCTATGGCTACACCTTC.

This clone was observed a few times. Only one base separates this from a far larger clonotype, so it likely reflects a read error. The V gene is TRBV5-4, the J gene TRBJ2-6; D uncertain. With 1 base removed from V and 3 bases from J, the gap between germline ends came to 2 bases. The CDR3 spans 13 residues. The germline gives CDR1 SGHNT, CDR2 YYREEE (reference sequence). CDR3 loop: CASSLYGANVLTF. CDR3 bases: TGTGCCAGCAGCTTGTATGGGGCCAACGTCCTGACTTTC.

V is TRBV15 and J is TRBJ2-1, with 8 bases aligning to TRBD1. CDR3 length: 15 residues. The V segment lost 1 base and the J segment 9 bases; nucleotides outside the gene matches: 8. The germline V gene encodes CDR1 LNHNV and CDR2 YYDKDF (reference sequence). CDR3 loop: CATSRAGTGQVEQFF. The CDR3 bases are TGTGCCACCAGCAGAGCCGGGACAGGCCAGGTTGAGCAGTTCTTC.

The CDR3 reads CASRPGTGGLNTEAFF. The CDR3 DNA reads TGTGCCAGCAGGCCCGGGACAGGGGGGTTAAATACTGAAGCTTTCTTT. The chain employs TRBV5-4 and TRBJ1-1; 11 nucleotides line up with TRBD1. Germline V gene data show CDR1 as SGHNT and CDR2 as YYREEE (reference sequence). The CDR3 runs to 16 residues. The V and J ends lost 5 bases and 5 bases, in that order; junction bases with no gene match: 11.

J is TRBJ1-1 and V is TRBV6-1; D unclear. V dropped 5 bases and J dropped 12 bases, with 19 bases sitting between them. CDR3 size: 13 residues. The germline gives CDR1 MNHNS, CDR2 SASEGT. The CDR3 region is CASSPEIGPKTFF. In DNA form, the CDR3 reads TGTGCCAGCAGTCCGGAAATCGGACCCAAAACTTTCTTT.

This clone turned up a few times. The CDR3 loop reads CASSTRTTGYTF. In DNA form, the CDR3 reads TGTGCCAGCAGCACCCGGACAACTGGCTACACCTTC. The chain links TRBV21-1 to TRBJ1-2; the DNA was not compared with TRBD1, the D call given in the table. TRBV21-1 constitutes a pseudogene. This CDR3 is built from 12 residues.

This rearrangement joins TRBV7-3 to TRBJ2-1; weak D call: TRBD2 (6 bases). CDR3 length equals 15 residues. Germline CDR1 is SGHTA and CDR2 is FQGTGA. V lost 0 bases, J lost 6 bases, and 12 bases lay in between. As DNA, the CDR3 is TGTGCCAGCAGCTTAACCATTGGGCGGGGCAATGAGCAGTTCTTC. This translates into CASSLTIGRGNEQFF.

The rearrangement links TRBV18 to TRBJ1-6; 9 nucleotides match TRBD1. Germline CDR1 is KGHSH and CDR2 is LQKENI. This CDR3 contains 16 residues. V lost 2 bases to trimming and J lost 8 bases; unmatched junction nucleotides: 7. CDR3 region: CASSPVPRQGDSPLHF. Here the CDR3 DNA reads TGTGCCAGCTCACCAGTCCCCCGACAGGGGGATTCACCCCTCCACTTT.

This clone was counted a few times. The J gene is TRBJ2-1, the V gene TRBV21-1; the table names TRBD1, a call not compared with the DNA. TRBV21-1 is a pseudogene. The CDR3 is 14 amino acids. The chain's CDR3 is CASGDRVLGDEQFF. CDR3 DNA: TGTGCCAGCGGCGACAGGGTCCTTGGGGATGAGCAGTTCTTC.

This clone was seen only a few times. The CDR3 coding sequence is TGCGCCAGCAGCTCGGACAGGGAGCAGTTCTTC. Its translation is CASSSDREQFF. The chain uses TRBV5-1 and TRBJ2-1, with TRBD1 identical over 7 bases. Unmatched junction bases numbered 1, after V lost 3 bases and J lost 10 bases. The CDR3 extends over 11 amino acids. Per the germline V gene, CDR1 is SGHRS and CDR2 is YFSETQ.

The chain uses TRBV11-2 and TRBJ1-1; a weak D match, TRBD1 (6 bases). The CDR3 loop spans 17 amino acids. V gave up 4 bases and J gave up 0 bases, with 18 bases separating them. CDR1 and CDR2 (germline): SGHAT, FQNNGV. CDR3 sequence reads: CASSSSRDIRLNTEAFF. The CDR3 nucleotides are TGTGCCAGCAGCTCCTCGAGGGACATCCGCTTGAACACTGAAGCTTTCTTT.

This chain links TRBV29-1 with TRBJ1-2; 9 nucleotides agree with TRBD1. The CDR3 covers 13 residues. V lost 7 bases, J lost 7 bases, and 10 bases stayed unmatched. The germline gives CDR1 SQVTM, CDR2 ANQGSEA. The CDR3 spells CSGETGGEGGYTF. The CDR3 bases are TGCAGCGGCGAAACAGGGGGCGAGGGTGGCTACACCTTC.

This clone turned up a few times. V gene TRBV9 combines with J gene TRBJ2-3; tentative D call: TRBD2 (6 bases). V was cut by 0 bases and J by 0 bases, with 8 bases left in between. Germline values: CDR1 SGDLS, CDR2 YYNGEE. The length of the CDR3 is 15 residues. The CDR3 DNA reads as TGTGCCAGCAGCGTAGTGGGGACTAGCACAGATACGCAGTATTTT. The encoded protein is CASSVVGTSTDTQYF.

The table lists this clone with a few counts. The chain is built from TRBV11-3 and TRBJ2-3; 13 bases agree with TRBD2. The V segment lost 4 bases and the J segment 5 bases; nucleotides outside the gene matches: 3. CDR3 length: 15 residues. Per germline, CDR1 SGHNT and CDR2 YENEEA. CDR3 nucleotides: TGTGCCAGCAGCTCACTAGCGGGGGGGCAAGATACGCAGTATTTT. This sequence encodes CASSSLAGGQDTQYF. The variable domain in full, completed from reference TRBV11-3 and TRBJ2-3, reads EAGVVQSPRYKIIEKKQPVAFWCNPISGHNTLYWYLQNLGQGPELLIRYENEEAVDDSQLPKDRFSAERLKGVDSTLKIQPAELGDSAVYLCASSSLAGGQDTQYFGPGTRLTVL.

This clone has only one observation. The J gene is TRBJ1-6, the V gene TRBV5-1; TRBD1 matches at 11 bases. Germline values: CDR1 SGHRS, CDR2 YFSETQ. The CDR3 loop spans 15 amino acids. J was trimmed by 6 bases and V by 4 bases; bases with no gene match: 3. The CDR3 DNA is TGCGCCAGCAGCACCGGGACAGGGGGTAATTCACCCCTCCACTTT. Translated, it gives CASSTGTGGNSPLHF. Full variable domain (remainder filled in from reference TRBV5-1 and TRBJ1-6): KAGVTQTPRYLIKTRGQQVTLSCSPISGHRSVSWYQQTPGQGLQFLFEYFSETQRNKGNFPGRFSGRQFSNSRSEMNVSTLELGDSALYLCASSTGTGGNSPLHFGNGTRLTVT.

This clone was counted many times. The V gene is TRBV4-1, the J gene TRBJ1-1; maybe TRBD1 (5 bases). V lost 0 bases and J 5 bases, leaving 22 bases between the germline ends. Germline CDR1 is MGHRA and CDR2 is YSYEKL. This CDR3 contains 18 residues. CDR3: CASSQDFGISGTATEAFF. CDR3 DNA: TGCGCCAGCAGCCAAGATTTCGGGATTTCGGGGACGGCGACTGAAGCTTTCTTT.

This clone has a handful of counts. The CDR3 here is CAWREQGMREKLFF. DNA of the CDR3: TGTGCCTGGAGAGAACAGGGGATGCGGGAAAAACTGTTTTTT. The rearrangement joins TRBV30 to TRBJ1-4; 7 nucleotides line up with TRBD1. CDR3 length equals 14 residues. V trimming: 3 bases; J trimming: 8 bases; junction bases outside the gene matches: 9. From germline, CDR1 is GTSNPN and CDR2 SVGIG (reference sequence).

The CDR3 sequence: CATNRGGQPNSPLHF. In nucleotides, the CDR3 is TGTGCCACAAACAGAGGGGGACAGCCAAATTCACCCCTCCACTTT. The J gene is TRBJ1-6, the V gene TRBV15; 7 nucleotides match TRBD1. V dropped 9 bases and J dropped 7; count of bases not matched to a gene: 12. The CDR3 contains 15 residues. The germline CDR1 and CDR2 sequences are LNHNV and YYDKDF (reference sequence).

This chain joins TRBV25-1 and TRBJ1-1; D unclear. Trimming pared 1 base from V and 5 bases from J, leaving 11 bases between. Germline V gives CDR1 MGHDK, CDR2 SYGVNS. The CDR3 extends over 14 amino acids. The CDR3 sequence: CASSESDGWTEAFF. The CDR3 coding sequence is TGTGCCAGCAGTGAATCCGACGGTTGGACTGAAGCTTTCTTT.

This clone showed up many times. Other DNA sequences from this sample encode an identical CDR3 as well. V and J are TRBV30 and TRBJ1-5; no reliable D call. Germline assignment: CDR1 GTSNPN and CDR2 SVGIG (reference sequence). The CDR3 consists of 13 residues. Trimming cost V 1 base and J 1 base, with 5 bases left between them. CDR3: CAWSEDSNQPQHF. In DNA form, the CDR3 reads TGTGCCTGGAGTGAGGACAGCAATCAGCCCCAGCATTTT.

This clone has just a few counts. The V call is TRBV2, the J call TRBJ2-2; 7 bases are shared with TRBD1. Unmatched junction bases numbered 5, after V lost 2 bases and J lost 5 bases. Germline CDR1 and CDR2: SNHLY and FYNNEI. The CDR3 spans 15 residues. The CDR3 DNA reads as TGTGCCAGCAGTGAATTGACAGGGTCTACCGGGGAGCTGTTTTTT. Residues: CASSELTGSTGELFF.

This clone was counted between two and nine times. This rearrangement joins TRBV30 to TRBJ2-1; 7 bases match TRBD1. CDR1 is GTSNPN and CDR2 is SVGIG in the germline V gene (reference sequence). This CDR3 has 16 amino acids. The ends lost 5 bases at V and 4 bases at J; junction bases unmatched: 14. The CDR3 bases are TGTGCCTGGCCCCGGCCGGGACAGACGGTTTACAATGAGCAGTTCTTC. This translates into CAWPRPGQTVYNEQFF.

The CDR3: CATTRDTSTDTQYF. For the CDR3, the DNA is TGTGCCACCACCCGGGACACTAGCACAGATACGCAGTATTTT. The J gene is TRBJ2-3, the V gene TRBV2; TRBD1 is a possible D gene (6 bases). V was trimmed by 10 bases and J by 0 bases, leaving 14 bases between them. CDR1 is SNHLY, CDR2 FYNNEI, per germline. The CDR3 contains 14 residues.

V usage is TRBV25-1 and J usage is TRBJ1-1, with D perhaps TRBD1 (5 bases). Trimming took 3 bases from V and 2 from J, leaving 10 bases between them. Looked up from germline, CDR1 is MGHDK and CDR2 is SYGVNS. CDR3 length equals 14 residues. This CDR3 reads CASSDRQFNTEAFF. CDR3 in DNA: TGTGCCAGCAGTGATCGACAGTTTAACACTGAAGCTTTCTTT.